This T cell receptor beta chain is from a study of cytomegalovirus exposure and HLA in healthy donors. PCR amplification relied on 60 Vbeta primers (plus 13 Jbeta primers). Libraries were prepared by immunoSEQ multiplex PCR; TCRdb keeps only in-frame clonotypes and omits some of them. Among around 40,000 clones listed, around 87% were seen once. The receptor's source is a woman in her forties in good health and CMV-seropositive. The sample taken for sequencing was PBMCs.

The CDR3 sequence is CASSEAVTGGTEAFF. The CDR3 bases are TGTGCCAGCAGTGAAGCCGTTACCGGGGGCACTGAAGCTTTCTTT. The rearrangement joins TRBV6-1 to TRBJ1-1, with D possibly TRBD1 on 5 matching bases. Germline V gene sequence: CDR1 MNHNS, CDR2 SASEGT. The CDR3 totals 15 residues. The V end lost 0 bases, the J end lost 4 bases, and 12 bases lay between the germline ends.